The sequence of this TCR beta chain was determined in a study of blood T cells in healthy people across ages. PCR was performed a second time for about 7 to 11 cycles using a sample-barcoded 5' primer and a J-beta primer mix. TCRdb called the 5' RACE reads again in MiXCR, with one record for every CDR3 protein. The repertoire holds 270,000 or so distinct CDR3 sequences, with less than 30% as singletons. The CDR3 sequence is 11 residues long. The germline CDR1 and CDR2 sequences are MNHGY and SVAAGI. Trimming took 6 bases from V and 2 from J, leaving 4 bases between them. The TCR originated in a woman between 65 and 79 years old in good health. The sample taken for sequencing was blood. The V and J genes are TRBV6-9 and TRBJ2-5; no clear D gene. The CDR3 DNA is TGTGCCAGCAGGATACAAGAGACCCAGTACTTC. Its translation: CASRIQETQYF.